The clone carrying this T cell receptor beta chain showed up many times. No cell sorting was done before RNA was extracted from the tissue. More than 3 cm separated this lung sample from the edge of the tumor. The sample belongs to a study of tumor and adjacent non-tumor tissue in lung cancer. A modified ARM-PCR protocol with three rounds of nested PCR amplified TCRbeta. TCRdb itself ran the multiplex PCR reads through MiXCR, one entry per CDR3 protein. This table holds 48,000 or so distinct CDR3 sequences, about 68% found once. The CDR3 is 15 amino acids. Trimming removed 0 bases from V and 4 bases from J, with 11 bases in between. Germline values: CDR1 MGHRA, CDR2 YSYEKL.

This receptor was identified in a woman in her sixties or seventies with non-small cell lung cancer. The chain links TRBV4-1 to TRBJ2-3; D is possibly TRBD2 (6 bases). The sequenced material came from distant non-tumor lung tissue. For the CDR3, the DNA is TGCGCCAGCAGCCAAGAGGAGCGGAGGGCAGATACGCAGTATTTT. It encodes CASSQEERRADTQYF.